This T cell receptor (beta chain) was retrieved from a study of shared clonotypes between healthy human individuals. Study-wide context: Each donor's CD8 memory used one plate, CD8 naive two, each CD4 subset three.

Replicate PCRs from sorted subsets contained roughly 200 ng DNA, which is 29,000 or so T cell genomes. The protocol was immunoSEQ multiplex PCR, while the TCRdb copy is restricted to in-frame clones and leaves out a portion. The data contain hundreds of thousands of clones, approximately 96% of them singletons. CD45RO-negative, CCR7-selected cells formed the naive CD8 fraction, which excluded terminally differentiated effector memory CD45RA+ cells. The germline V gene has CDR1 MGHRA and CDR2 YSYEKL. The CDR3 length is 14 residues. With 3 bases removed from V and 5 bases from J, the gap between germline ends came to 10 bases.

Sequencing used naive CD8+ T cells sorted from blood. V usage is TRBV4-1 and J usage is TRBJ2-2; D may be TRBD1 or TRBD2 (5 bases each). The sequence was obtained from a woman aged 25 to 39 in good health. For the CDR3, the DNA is TGCGCCAGCAGCCACGGGACGTTGACCGGGGAGCTGTTTTTT. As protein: CASSHGTLTGELFF.